This T cell receptor (beta chain) was identified during a study of cytomegalovirus exposure and HLA in healthy donors. As to this clone: Its antigen is not known.

In the PCR, 60 Vbeta and 13 Jbeta primers were used. Per the original data handling: Per a later analysis, the number of unique TCR beta chains was approximately 73 million, of which 9 million to 14 million were shared. Sequenced by immunoSEQ multiplex PCR; TCRdb stores in-frame clones only, minus some. The V and J calls and the clone size are those of that table, but D and trimming were determined from the DNA. The repertoire has fewer than 250,000 clones, more than 75% of them found once; the top ten carry roughly 14%. Overall study results and limits: Earlier results showed most TCR beta V segments being productive about 90% or about 30% of the time.

V shed 6 bases and J shed 0 bases, with 15 bases lying between them. Germline V gene lookup returns CDR1 MNHNY and CDR2 SVGAGI (reference sequence). CDR3 length equals 16 residues. The rearrangement links TRBV6-6 to TRBJ1-5, with a weak D call TRBD1 (5 bases). The sequence was obtained from a woman aged 25 to 39 in good health and CMV-seropositive. The sequenced sample was PBMCs. The DNA of the CDR3 is TGTGCCAGCAGCCAACGACAGTCTTATAGCAATCAGCCCCAGCATTTT. As protein: CASSQRQSYSNQPQHF.